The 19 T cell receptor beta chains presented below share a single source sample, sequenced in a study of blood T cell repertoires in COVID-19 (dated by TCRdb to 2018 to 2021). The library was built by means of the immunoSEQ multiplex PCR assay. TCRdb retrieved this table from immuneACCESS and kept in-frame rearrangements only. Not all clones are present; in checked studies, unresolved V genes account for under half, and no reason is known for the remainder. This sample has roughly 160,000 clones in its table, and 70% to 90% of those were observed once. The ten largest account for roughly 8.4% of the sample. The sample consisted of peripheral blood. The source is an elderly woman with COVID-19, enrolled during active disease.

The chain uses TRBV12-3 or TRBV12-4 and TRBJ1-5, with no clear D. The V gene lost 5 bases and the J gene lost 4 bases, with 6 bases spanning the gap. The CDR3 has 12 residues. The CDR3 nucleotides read TGTGCCAGCAGTACTAATAATCAGCCCCAGCATTTT. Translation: CASSTNNQPQHF.

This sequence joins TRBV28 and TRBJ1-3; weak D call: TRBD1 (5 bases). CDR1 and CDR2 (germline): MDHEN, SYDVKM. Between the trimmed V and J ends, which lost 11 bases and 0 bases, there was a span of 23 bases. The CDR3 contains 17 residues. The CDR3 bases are TGTGCCTCTAAGGGGCAGGCGGTCGCGTTCTCTGGAAACACCATATATTTT. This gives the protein CASKGQAVAFSGNTIYF.

The CDR3 nucleotides read TGTGCCAGCAGCCAAGCTCAGGGTTCCTTCTCTGGGGCCAACGTCCTGACTTTC. Translated, it gives CASSQAQGSFSGANVLTF. J is TRBJ2-6 and V is TRBV3-1 (or the pseudogene TRBV3-2), with a possible D match to TRBD1 (5 bases). V shed 1 base and J shed 0 bases, with 13 bases lying between them. Germline CDR1 is LGHDT and CDR2 is YNNKEL (reference sequence). The CDR3 runs 18 residues.

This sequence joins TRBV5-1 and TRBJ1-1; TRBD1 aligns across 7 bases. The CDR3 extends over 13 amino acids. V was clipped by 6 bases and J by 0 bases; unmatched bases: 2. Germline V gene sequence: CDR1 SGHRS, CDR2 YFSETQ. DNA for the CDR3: TGCGCCAGCAAGGGACAGCTGAACACTGAAGCTTTCTTT. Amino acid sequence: CASKGQLNTEAFF. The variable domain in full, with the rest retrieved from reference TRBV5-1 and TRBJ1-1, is KAGVTQTPRYLIKTRGQQVTLSCSPISGHRSVSWYQQTPGQGLQFLFEYFSETQRNKGNFPGRFSGRQFSNSRSEMNVSTLELGDSALYLCASKGQLNTEAFFGQGTRLTVV.

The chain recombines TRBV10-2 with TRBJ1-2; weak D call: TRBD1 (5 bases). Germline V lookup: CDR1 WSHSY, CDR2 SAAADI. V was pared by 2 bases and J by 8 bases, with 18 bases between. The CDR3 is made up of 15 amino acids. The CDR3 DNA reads TGCGCCAGCAGTGAGCCGAGACGGGGGACCCAAGGCTACACCTTC. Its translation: CASSEPRRGTQGYTF.

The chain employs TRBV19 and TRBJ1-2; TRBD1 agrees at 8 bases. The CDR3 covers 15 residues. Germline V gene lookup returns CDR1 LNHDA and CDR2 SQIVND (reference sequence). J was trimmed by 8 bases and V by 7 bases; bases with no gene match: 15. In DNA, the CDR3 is TGTGCCAGTAAGGAATTAGCCCAGGGGGCGCTGGGCTACACCTTC. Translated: CASKELAQGALGYTF.

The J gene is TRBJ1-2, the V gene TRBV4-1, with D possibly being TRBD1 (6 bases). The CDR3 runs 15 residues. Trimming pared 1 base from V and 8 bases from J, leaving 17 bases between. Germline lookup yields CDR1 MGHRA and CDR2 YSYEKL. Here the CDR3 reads CASSQVFGGREGYTF. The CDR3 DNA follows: TGCGCCAGCAGCCAAGTTTTCGGGGGGCGTGAAGGCTACACCTTC.

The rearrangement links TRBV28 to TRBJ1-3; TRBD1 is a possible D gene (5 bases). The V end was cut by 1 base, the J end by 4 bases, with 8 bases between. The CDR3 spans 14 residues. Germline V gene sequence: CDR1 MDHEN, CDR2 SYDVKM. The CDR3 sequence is CASSLYRPGNTIYF. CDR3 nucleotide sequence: TGTGCCAGCAGTTTATACAGGCCCGGAAACACCATATATTTT.

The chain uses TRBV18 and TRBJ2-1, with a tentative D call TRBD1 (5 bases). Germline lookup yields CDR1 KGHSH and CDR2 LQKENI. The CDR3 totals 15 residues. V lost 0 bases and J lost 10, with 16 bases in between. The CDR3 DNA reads TGTGCCAGCTCACCACCCTCACAGGAGCCCTGGGAGCAGTTCTTC. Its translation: CASSPPSQEPWEQFF.

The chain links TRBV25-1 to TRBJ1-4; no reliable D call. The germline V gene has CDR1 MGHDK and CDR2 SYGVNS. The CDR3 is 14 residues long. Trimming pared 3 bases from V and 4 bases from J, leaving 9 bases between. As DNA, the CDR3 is TGTGCCAGCAGTGATACCAGTATTAATGAAAAACTGTTTTTT. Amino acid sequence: CASSDTSINEKLFF.

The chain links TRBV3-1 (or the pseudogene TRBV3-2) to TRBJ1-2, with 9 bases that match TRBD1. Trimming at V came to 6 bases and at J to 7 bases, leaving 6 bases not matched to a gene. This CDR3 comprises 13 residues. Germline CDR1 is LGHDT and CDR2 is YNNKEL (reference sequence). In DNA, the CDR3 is TGTGCCAGCAGTCCTGGACAGGGGATTGGCTACACCTTC. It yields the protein CASSPGQGIGYTF.

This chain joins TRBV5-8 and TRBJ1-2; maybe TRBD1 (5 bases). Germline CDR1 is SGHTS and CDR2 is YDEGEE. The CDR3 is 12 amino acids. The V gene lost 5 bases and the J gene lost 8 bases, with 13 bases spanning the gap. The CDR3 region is CASRLDTRGYTF. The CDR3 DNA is TGTGCCAGCAGACTGGACACGCGGGGCTACACCTTC.

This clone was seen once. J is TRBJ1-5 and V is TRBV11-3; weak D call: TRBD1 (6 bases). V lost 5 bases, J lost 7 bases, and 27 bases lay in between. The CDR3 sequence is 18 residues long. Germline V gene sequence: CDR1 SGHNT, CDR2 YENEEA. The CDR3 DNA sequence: TGTGCCAGCAGCCTATCCCCGGGAGGGAGGAGGGGGAAGCAGCCCCAGCATTTT. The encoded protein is CASSLSPGGRRGKQPQHF. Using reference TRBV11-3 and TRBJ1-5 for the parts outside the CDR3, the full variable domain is EAGVVQSPRYKIIEKKQPVAFWCNPISGHNTLYWYLQNLGQGPELLIRYENEEAVDDSQLPKDRFSAERLKGVDSTLKIQPAELGDSAVYLCASSLSPGGRRGKQPQHFGDGTRLSIL.

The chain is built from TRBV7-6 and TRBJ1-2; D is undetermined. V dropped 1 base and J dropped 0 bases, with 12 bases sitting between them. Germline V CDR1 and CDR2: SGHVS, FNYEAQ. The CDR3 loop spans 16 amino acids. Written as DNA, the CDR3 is TGTGCCAGCAGCTTAGGCGGGAGGCAGACTAACTATGGCTACACCTTC. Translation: CASSLGGRQTNYGYTF.

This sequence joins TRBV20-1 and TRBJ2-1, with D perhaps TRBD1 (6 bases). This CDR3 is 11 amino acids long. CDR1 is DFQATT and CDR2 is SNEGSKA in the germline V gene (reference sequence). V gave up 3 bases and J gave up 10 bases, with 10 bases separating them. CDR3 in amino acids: CSARGAGEQFF. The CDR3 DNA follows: TGCAGTGCTAGGGGGGCAGGCGAGCAGTTCTTC.

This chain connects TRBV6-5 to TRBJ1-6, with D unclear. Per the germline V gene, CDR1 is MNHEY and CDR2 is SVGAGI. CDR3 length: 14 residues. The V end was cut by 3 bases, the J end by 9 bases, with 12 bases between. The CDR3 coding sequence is TGTGCCAGCAGTTATGCCCTAACCCCTTCACCCCTCCACTTT. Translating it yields CASSYALTPSPLHF.

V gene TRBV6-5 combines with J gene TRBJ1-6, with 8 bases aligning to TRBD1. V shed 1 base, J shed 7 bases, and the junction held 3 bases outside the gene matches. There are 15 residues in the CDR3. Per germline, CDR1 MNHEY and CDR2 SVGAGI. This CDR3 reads CASSYYRGGNSPLHF. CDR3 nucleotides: TGTGCCAGCAGTTACTACAGGGGGGGGAATTCACCCCTCCACTTT.

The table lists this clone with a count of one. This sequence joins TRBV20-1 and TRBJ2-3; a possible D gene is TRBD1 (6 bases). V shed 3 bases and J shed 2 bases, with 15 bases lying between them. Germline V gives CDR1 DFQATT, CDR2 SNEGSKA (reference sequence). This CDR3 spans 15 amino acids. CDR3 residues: CSASSQGMDTDTQYF. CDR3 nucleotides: TGCAGTGCTAGTTCCCAGGGGATGGACACAGATACGCAGTATTTT.

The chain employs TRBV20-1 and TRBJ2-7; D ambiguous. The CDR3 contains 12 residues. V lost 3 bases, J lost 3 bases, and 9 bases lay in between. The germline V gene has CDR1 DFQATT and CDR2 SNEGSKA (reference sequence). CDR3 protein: CSASAPGYEQYF. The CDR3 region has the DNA TGCAGTGCTAGTGCGCCGGGCTACGAGCAGTACTTC.